This T cell receptor beta chain was sequenced in a study of CXCR3 chemokines and chemotherapy response in bladder cancer. TCRdb independently ran MiXCR on the PCR reads; one entry per CDR3 protein. The sample has 8,100 or so distinct CDR3 sequences; 10% to 15% are singletons. By share, this clonotype ranks as medium-sized (0.01 to 0.1%). This CDR3 spans 14 amino acids. Trimming pared 2 bases from V and 0 bases from J, leaving 7 bases between. In germline, CDR1 is MNHEY, CDR2 SVGAGI. The chain combines TRBV6-5 with TRBJ1-1, with no clear D. This specimen was acquired from a patient whose treatment included neoadjuvant chemotherapy. This clonotype originated in a human donor with bladder cancer that responded to neoadjuvant chemotherapy. DNA of the CDR3: TGTGCCAGCAGTTACGCAGGTATGAACACTGAAGCTTTCTTT. Translating gives CASSYAGMNTEAFF.